This passage covers 12 T cell receptor beta chains from one sample sequenced in a study of blood T cell repertoires in COVID-19. TCRdb's copy holds only in-frame clones and misses some; the assay was immunoSEQ multiplex PCR. The sample lists about 270,000 clones, 80% to 95% occurring once. Sample: PBMCs or T cells enriched from blood (not recorded which). These TCRs come from a man between 40 and 49 years old who had been exposed to COVID-19.

The chain recombines TRBV2 with TRBJ2-7; 7 bases fit TRBD1. J was trimmed by 3 bases and V by 5 bases; bases with no gene match: 13. This CDR3 has 16 residues. Germline assignment: CDR1 SNHLY and CDR2 FYNNEI. In DNA form, the CDR3 reads TGTGCCAGCAGTCCGGGGACGACAGGGTCCCACTACGAGCAGTACTTC. Translation: CASSPGTTGSHYEQYF.

The chain joins TRBV4-3 to TRBJ2-2; 10 positions match TRBD2. Trimming removed 1 base from V and 6 bases from J; junction bases left unmatched: 8. Germline lookup yields CDR1 LGHNA and CDR2 YSLEER. This CDR3 is 17 amino acids long. The CDR3 loop reads CASSQGSSGSLAGELFF. In nucleotides, the CDR3 is TGCGCCAGCAGCCAAGGATCTAGCGGGAGTCTTGCCGGGGAGCTGTTTTTT.

The CDR3 loop reads CASSQVDRGQETQYF. DNA of the CDR3: TGTGCCAGCAGCCAAGTGGACAGGGGTCAAGAGACCCAGTACTTC. The chain uses TRBV4-2 and TRBJ2-5; TRBD1 matches 9 bases. The CDR3 extends over 15 amino acids. After removal of 1 base from V and 2 bases from J, the junction contained 2 bases not matched to a gene. The germline gives CDR1 LGHNA, CDR2 YNFKEQ.

The rearrangement joins TRBV5-1 to TRBJ2-7, with 14 bases lining up with TRBD2. Germline V gene sequence: CDR1 SGHRS, CDR2 YFSETQ. With 4 bases clipped from V and 6 bases from J, the junction kept 9 bases outside the gene matches. The CDR3 has 16 amino acids. The CDR3 DNA reads as TGCGCCAGCAGCCGCCCGCAAGGGACTAGCGGGGGCGAGCAGTACTTC. It yields the protein CASSRPQGTSGGEQYF.

The chain recombines TRBV19 with TRBJ2-2, with TRBD2 identical over 7 bases. The CDR3 is made up of 15 amino acids. The trim removed 5 bases at V and 4 bases at J, leaving 7 bases unmatched. The germline gives CDR1 LNHDA, CDR2 SQIVND (reference sequence). The CDR3 DNA reads as TGTGCCAGTAGTTCGAGGACTAGGATCACCGGGGAGCTGTTTTTT. Translation gives CASSSRTRITGELFF.

The genes are TRBV7-6 and TRBJ1-4; 10 nucleotides match TRBD1. The V and J ends lost 4 bases and 4 bases, in that order; junction bases with no gene match: 3. Looked up from germline, CDR1 is SGHVS and CDR2 is FNYEAQ. CDR3 length: 15 amino acids. Here the CDR3 reads CASSYGTGVNEKLFF. CDR3 coding DNA: TGTGCCAGCAGCTACGGGACAGGGGTTAATGAAAAACTGTTTTTT. The complete variable domain, with remaining parts taken from reference TRBV7-6 and TRBJ1-4, reads GAGVSQSPRYKVTKRGQDVALRCDPISGHVSLYWYRQALGQGPEFLTYFNYEAQQDKSGLPNDRFSAERPEGSISTLTIQRTEQRDSAMYRCASSYGTGVNEKLFFGSGTQLSVL.

The J gene is TRBJ2-5, the V gene TRBV28; 8 bases are a match to TRBD2. J lost 5 bases, V lost 3 bases, and 11 bases had no gene match. The CDR3 spans 16 residues. Per the germline V gene, CDR1 is MDHEN and CDR2 is SYDVKM. CDR3 bases: TGTGCCAGCAGTTTGCCTCTAGCGGGTTTCCGTGAGACCCAGTACTTC. It is translated as CASSLPLAGFRETQYF.

This clone was recorded once. This chain joins TRBV5-4 and TRBJ2-7, with TRBD2 matching 14 bases. The CDR3 loop spans 16 amino acids. V was clipped by 4 bases and J by 6 bases; unmatched bases: 9. Germline-derived CDR1 and CDR2 are SGHNT and YYREEE (reference sequence). CDR3 DNA: TGTGCCAGCAGCGCGAACCCGGGACTAGCGGGAGCCGAGCAGTACTTC. Its protein product is CASSANPGLAGAEQYF. Using reference TRBV5-4 and TRBJ2-7 for the parts outside the CDR3, the full variable domain is ETGVTQSPTHLIKTRGQQVTLRCSSQSGHNTVSWYQQALGQGPQFIFQYYREEENGRGNFPPRFSGLQFPNYSSELNVNALELDDSALYLCASSANPGLAGAEQYFGPGTRLTVT.

This chain links TRBV6-1 with TRBJ1-5; the D is unclear. The CDR3 covers 15 residues. Trimming pared 1 base from V and 7 bases from J, leaving 14 bases between. CDR1 is MNHNS and CDR2 is SASEGT in the germline V gene. CDR3 sequence (DNA): TGTGCCAGCAGTGAAGGCCACTACTCTGACCAGCCCCAGCATTTT. This sequence encodes CASSEGHYSDQPQHF.

J is TRBJ2-5 and V is TRBV9; TRBD1 agrees at 8 bases. The CDR3 has 13 residues. V shed 5 bases and J 4 bases; nucleotides not matched to a gene: 4. The germline gives CDR1 SGDLS, CDR2 YYNGEE. The CDR3 loop reads CASSVGTGETQYF. DNA of the CDR3: TGTGCCAGCAGTGTTGGGACAGGAGAGACCCAGTACTTC.

The CDR3 here is CASSFFQGSTEAFF. CDR3 DNA: TGTGCCAGCAGTTTTTTCCAGGGTTCCACTGAAGCTTTCTTT. The V call is TRBV28, the J call TRBJ1-1; the D gene is possibly TRBD1 (5 bases). The CDR3 is 14 amino acids. The V gene lost 3 bases and the J gene lost 4 bases, with 12 bases spanning the gap. The germline CDR1 and CDR2 sequences are MDHEN and SYDVKM.

This CDR3 is CARQPGLASYNEQFF. CDR3 in DNA: TGTGCCAGGCAACCGGGACTAGCGTCTTACAATGAGCAGTTCTTC. This chain uses TRBV2 with TRBJ2-1, with TRBD2 matching 10 bases. The CDR3 runs to 15 residues. Germline trimming cut 9 bases from V and 4 bases from J; bases unmatched to any gene: 9. Germline V CDR1 and CDR2: SNHLY, FYNNEI.